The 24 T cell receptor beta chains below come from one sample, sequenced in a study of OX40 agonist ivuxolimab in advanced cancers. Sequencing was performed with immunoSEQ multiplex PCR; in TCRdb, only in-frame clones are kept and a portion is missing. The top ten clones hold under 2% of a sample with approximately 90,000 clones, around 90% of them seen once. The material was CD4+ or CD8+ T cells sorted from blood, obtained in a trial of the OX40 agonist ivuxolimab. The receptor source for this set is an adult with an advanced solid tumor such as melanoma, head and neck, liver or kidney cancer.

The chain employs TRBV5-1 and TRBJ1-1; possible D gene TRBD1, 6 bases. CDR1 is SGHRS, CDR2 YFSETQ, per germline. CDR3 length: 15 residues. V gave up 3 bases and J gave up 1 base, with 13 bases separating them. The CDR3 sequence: CASSSDGQPNTEAFF. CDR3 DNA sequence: TGCGCCAGCAGCTCGGATGGACAGCCGAACACTGAAGCTTTCTTT.

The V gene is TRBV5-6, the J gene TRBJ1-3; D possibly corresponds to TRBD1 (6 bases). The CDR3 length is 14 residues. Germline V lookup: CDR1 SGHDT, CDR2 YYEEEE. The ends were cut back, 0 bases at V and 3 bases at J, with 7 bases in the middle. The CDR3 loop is CASSLDRVGNTIYF. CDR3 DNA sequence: TGTGCCAGCAGCTTGGACAGGGTTGGAAACACCATATATTTT.

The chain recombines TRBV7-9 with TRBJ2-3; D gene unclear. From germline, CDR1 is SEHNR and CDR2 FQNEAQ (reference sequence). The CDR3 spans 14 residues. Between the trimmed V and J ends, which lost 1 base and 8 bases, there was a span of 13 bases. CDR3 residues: CASSLVVSSGTQYF. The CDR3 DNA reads TGTGCCAGCAGCTTAGTGGTCAGCTCCGGTACGCAGTATTTT. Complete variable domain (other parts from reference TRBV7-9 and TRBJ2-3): DTGVSQNPRHKITKRGQNVTFRCDPISEHNRLYWYRQTLGQGPEFLTYFQNEAQLEKSRLLSDRFSAERPKGSFSTLEIQRTEQGDSAMYLCASSLVVSSGTQYFGPGTRLTVL.

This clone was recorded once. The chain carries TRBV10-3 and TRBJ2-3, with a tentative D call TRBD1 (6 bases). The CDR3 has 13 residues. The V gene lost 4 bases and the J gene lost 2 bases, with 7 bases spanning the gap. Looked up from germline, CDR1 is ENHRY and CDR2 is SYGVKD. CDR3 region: CAISGDNTDTQYF. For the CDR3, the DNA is TGTGCCATCAGTGGGGACAACACAGATACGCAGTATTTT.

DNA of the CDR3: TGCGCCAGCAGCTTGGAACTAGCGGGAGGCCATGAGCAGTTCTTC. This translates into CASSLELAGGHEQFF. The V and J genes are TRBV5-1 and TRBJ2-1; TRBD2 aligns across 12 bases. The germline gives CDR1 SGHRS, CDR2 YFSETQ. With 0 bases clipped from V and 8 bases from J, the junction kept 3 bases outside the gene matches. The CDR3 contains 15 residues.

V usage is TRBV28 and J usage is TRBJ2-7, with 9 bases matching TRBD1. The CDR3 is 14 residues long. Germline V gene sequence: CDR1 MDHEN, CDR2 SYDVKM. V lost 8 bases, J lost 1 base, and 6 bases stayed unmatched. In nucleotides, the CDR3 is TGTGCCAGCGCGGGACAGGGTTTTTCCTACGAGCAGTACTTC. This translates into CASAGQGFSYEQYF.

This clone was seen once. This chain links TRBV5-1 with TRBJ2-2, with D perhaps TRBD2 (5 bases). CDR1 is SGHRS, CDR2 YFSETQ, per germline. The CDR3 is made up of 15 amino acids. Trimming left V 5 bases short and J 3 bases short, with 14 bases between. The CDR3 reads CASSGRGSDTGELFF. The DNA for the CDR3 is TGCGCCAGCAGTGGGCGCGGGTCGGACACCGGGGAGCTGTTTTTT. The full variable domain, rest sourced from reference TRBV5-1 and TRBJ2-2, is KAGVTQTPRYLIKTRGQQVTLSCSPISGHRSVSWYQQTPGQGLQFLFEYFSETQRNKGNFPGRFSGRQFSNSRSEMNVSTLELGDSALYLCASSGRGSDTGELFFGEGSRLTVL.

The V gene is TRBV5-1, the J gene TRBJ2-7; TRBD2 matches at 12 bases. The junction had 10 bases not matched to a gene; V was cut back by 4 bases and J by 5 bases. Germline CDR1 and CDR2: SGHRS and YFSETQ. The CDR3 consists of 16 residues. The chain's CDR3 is CASSPKTSGRGHEQYF. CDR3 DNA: TGCGCCAGCAGCCCGAAGACTAGCGGGAGAGGACACGAGCAGTACTTC.

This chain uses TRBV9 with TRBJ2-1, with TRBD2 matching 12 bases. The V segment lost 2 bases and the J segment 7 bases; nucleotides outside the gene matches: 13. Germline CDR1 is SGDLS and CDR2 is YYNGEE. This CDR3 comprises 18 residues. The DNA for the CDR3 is TGTGCCAGCAGCGTCCAGGGACTAGCGGGTCAAACACGGAATGAGCAGTTCTTC. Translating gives CASSVQGLAGQTRNEQFF.

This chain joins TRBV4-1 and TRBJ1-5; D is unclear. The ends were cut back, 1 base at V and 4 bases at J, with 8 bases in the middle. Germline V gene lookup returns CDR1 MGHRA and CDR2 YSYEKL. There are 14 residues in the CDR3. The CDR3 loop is CASSQGLTNQPQHF. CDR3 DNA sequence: TGCGCCAGCAGCCAAGGCCTAACAAATCAGCCCCAGCATTTT.

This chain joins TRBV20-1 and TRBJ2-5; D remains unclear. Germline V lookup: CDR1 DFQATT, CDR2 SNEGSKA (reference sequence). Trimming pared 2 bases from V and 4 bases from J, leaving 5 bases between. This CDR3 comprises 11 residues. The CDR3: CSARQAETQYF. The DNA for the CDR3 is TGCAGTGCTAGACAGGCAGAGACCCAGTACTTC.

The CDR3, as DNA: TGCGCCAGCAGGACAGGGCAAGTAGATACGCAGTATTTT. Its translation: CASRTGQVDTQYF. The chain joins TRBV5-1 to TRBJ2-3; 7 bases map to TRBD1. The junction had 5 bases not matched to a gene; V was cut back by 5 bases and J by 5 bases. CDR3 length: 13 residues. The germline gives CDR1 SGHRS, CDR2 YFSETQ.

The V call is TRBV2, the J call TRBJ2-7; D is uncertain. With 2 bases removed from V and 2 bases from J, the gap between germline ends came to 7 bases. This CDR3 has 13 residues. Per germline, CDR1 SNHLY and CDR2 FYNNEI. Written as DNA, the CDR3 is TGTGCCAGCAGTGAATGGGCAGCCTACGAGCAGTACTTC. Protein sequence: CASSEWAAYEQYF.

CDR3 residues: CASSPGQGNEQYF. In DNA form, the CDR3 reads TGTGCCAGCTCACCGGGACAGGGGAACGAGCAGTACTTC. The gene calls are TRBV18 and TRBJ2-7, with TRBD1 matching over 10 bases. V trimming: 3 bases; J trimming: 5 bases; junction bases outside the gene matches: 1. Looked up from germline, CDR1 is KGHSH and CDR2 is LQKENI. The CDR3 spans 13 residues.

CDR3 nucleotide sequence: TGTGCCAGCAGTGAAGAGCATTTATACGAGCAGTACTTC. Amino acids: CASSEEHLYEQYF. The rearrangement links TRBV6-1 to TRBJ2-7, with D uncertain. The germline V and J ends were trimmed by 1 base and 4 bases, with 8 bases remaining between them. CDR3 length: 13 amino acids. CDR1 MNHNS and CDR2 SASEGT come from the germline V gene.

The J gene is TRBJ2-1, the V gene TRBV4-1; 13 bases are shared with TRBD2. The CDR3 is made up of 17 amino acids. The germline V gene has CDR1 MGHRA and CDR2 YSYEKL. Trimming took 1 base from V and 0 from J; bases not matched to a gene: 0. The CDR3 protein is CASSQGTSGSSYNEQFF. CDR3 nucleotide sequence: TGCGCCAGCAGCCAAGGGACTAGCGGGAGCTCCTACAATGAGCAGTTCTTC.

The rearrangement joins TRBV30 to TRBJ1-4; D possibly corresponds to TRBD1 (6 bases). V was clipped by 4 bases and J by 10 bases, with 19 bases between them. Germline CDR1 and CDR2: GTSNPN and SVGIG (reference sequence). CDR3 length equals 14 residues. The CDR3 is CAWTPGLGGGKLFF. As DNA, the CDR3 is TGTGCCTGGACCCCGGGCTTAGGGGGGGGAAAACTGTTTTTT.

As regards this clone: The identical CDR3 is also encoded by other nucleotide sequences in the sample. In DNA, the CDR3 is TGTGCCAGCAGCTCCCTAGGGCAGCCCCAGCATTTT. This translates into CASSSLGQPQHF. This chain connects TRBV6-5 to TRBJ1-5; D ambiguous. The CDR3 contains 12 residues. Trimming left V 6 bases short and J 7 bases short, with 10 bases between. In germline, CDR1 is MNHEY, CDR2 SVGAGI.

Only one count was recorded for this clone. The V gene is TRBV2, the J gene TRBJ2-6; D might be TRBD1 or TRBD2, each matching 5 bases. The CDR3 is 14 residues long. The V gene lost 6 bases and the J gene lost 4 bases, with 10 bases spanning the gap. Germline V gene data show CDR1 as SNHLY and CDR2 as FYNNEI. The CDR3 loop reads CASSLEGGANVLTF. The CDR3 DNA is TGTGCCAGCAGCCTTGAGGGGGGGGCCAACGTCCTGACTTTC. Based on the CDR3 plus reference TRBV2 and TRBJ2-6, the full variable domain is EPEVTQTPSHQVTQMGQEVILRCVPISNHLYFYWYRQILGQKVEFLVSFYNNEISEKSEIFDDQFSVERPDGSNFTLKIRSTKLEDSAMYFCASSLEGGANVLTFGAGSRLTVL.

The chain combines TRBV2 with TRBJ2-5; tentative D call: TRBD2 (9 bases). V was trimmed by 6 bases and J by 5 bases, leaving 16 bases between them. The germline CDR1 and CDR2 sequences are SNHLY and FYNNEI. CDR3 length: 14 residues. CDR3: CASRTSGQGETQYF. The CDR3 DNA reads TGTGCCAGCAGGACTAGCGGACAGGGTGAGACCCAGTACTTC.

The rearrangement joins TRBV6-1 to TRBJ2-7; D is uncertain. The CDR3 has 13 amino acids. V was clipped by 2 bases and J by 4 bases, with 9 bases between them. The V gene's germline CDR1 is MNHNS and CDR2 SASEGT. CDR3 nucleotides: TGTGCCAGCAGTGAAACTCCTCCTTACGAGCAGTACTTC. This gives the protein CASSETPPYEQYF.

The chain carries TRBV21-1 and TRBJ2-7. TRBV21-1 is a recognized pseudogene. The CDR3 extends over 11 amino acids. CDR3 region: CASSGGYEQYF. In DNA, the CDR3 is TGTGCCAGCAGCGGGGGCTACGAGCAGTACTTC.

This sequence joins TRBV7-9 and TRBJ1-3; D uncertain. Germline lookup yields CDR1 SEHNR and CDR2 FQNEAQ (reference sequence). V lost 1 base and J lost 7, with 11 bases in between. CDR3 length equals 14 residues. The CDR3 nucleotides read TGTGCCAGCAGCTTAGATCTGGCGAGGAACACCATATATTTT. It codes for CASSLDLARNTIYF.

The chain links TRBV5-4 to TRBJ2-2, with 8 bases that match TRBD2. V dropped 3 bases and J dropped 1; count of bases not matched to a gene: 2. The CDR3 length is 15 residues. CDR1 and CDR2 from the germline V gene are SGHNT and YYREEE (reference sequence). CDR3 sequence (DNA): TGTGCCAGCAGCTGGGGGACTAGGAACACCGGGGAGCTGTTTTTT. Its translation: CASSWGTRNTGELFF. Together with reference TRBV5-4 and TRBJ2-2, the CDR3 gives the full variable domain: ETGVTQSPTHLIKTRGQQVTLRCSSQSGHNTVSWYQQALGQGPQFIFQYYREEENGRGNFPPRFSGLQFPNYSSELNVNALELDDSALYLCASSWGTRNTGELFFGEGSRLTVL.